The next 5 T cell receptor beta chains were all read from a single sample in a study of tumor and adjacent non-tumor tissue in lung cancer. This sample's RNA came from whole unsorted tissue. Three rounds of nested PCR, following a modified ARM-PCR protocol, produced the TCRbeta library. TCRdb passed the multiplex PCR reads through MiXCR, listing each CDR3 protein once. Among 200,000 to 250,000 distinct CDR3 sequences listed, approximately 74% were seen once. Input material: lung tumor tissue. These receptors all come from a man aged 60-69 years with non-small cell lung cancer.

Note on this clonotype: One end of the junction is discordant with germline, which a read error may explain. V is TRBV6-1 and J is TRBJ1-5; 9 nucleotides align to TRBD1. Germline assignment: CDR1 MNHNS and CDR2 SASEGT. This CDR3 comprises 16 residues. DNA for the CDR3: TGTGCCAGCAGTGACACCGGGACAGGGAGGTATCAGCCCCCGCATTTT. This encodes CASSDTGTGRYQPPHF.

This clonotype was recorded a few times. The chain has TRBV4-1 and TRBJ2-5; TRBD2 aligns across 12 bases. There are 15 residues in the CDR3. Trimming took 3 bases from V and 5 from J; bases not matched to a gene: 4. Germline V gene sequence: CDR1 MGHRA, CDR2 YSYEKL. The CDR3 sequence: CASSHSLAGGETQYF. The CDR3 region has the DNA TGCGCCAGCAGCCACTCGCTAGCGGGAGGGGAGACCCAGTACTTC.

This clonotype appeared many times. This chain connects TRBV6-1 to TRBJ1-5, with unresolved D. The CDR3 spans 13 residues. Trimming removed 11 bases from V and 3 bases from J, with 14 bases in between. Germline CDR1 reads MNHNS; CDR2 reads SASEGT. This CDR3 reads CAGDRGDNQPQHF. In DNA, the CDR3 is TGTGCCGGAGATCGGGGAGACAATCAGCCCCAGCATTTT.

Comment on this clonotype: This may be a read error, as it is one base from a much larger clone. V gene TRBV20-1 combines with J gene TRBJ2-5; D is undetermined. CDR3 length: 14 residues. Germline CDR1 and CDR2: DFQATT and SNEGSKA (reference sequence). The V end lost 4 bases, the J end lost 0 bases, and 12 bases lay between the germline ends. This CDR3 reads CSATTAIYQETQYF. CDR3 DNA sequence: TGCAGTGCTACTACAGCCATCTACCAAGAGACCCAGTACTTC.

To note about this clonotype: At one boundary the junction diverges from the germline segment, which might be a read error. The chain is built from TRBV20-1 and TRBJ1-1; D remains ambiguous. Per the germline V gene, CDR1 is DFQATT and CDR2 is SNEGSKA (reference sequence). CDR3 length: 14 amino acids. CDR3 sequence reads: CSGRVIGVGTEAFF. For the CDR3, the DNA is TGCAGTGGTAGAGTGATCGGGGTGGGCACTGAAGCTTTCTTT.